This T cell receptor (beta chain) stems from a study of CD8 T cells in ankylosing spondylitis. Quantitative 5'-RACE was performed with molecular barcodes, and it yielded the TCR beta libraries. TCRdb independently ran MiXCR on the 5' RACE reads; one entry per CDR3 protein. The profile shows hundreds of thousands of distinct CDR3 sequences, roughly 25% of them singletons. A word on this clonotype: Its antigen is not identified.

Study-wide results and caveats: Before this, some motif variants had been reported in reactive arthritis synovial fluid and blood. What seemed typical of ankylosing spondylitis blood was a TCR beta motif built from several highly homologous variants. Reports say disease-linked clones showed up significantly more in matched ankylosing spondylitis synovial fluid.

Per the germline V gene, CDR1 is MNHNS and CDR2 is SASEGT. The CDR3 is made up of 14 amino acids. V lost 3 bases and J 0 bases, leaving 9 bases between the germline ends. The TCR sequence derives from a male donor with ankylosing spondylitis. Sequenced sample: blood, either unsorted or a sorted T cell fraction (not recorded which). The genes are TRBV6-1 and TRBJ2-7; D remains ambiguous. CDR3 nucleotide sequence: TGTGCCAGCAGTGAGACTCCCGCCTCCTACGAGCAGTACTTC. It specifies CASSETPASYEQYF.